This TCR beta chain is from a study of cytomegalovirus exposure and HLA in healthy donors. The PCR had 60 Vbeta and 13 Jbeta primers. Clones were read by immunoSEQ multiplex PCR, and TCRdb kept only the in-frame ones, dropping some. The data hold 200,000 or so clones, with 75% to 80% observed a single time. The CDR3 loop spans 12 amino acids. The ends lost 5 bases at V and 5 bases at J; junction bases unmatched: 1. Germline V lookup: CDR1 GTSNPN, CDR2 SVGIG (reference sequence). The chain carries TRBV30 and TRBJ2-7; TRBD1 matches 12 bases. The clonotype comes from a young man in good health and CMV-seronegative. Material for sequencing was PBMCs. The CDR3 reads CAWGTGGNEQYF. In nucleotides, the CDR3 is TGTGCCTGGGGGACAGGGGGCAACGAGCAGTACTTC.